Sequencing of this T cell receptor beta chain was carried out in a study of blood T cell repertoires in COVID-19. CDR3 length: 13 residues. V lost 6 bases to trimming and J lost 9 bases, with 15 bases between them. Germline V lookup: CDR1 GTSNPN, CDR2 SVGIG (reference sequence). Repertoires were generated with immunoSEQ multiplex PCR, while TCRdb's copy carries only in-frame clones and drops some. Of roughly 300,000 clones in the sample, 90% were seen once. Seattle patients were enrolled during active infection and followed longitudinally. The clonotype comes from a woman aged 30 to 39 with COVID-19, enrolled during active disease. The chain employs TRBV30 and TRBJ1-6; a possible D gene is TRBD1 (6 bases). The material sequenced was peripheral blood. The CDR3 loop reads CACLVGGVSPLHF. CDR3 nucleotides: TGTGCCTGCTTAGTTGGGGGCGTTTCACCCCTCCACTTT.